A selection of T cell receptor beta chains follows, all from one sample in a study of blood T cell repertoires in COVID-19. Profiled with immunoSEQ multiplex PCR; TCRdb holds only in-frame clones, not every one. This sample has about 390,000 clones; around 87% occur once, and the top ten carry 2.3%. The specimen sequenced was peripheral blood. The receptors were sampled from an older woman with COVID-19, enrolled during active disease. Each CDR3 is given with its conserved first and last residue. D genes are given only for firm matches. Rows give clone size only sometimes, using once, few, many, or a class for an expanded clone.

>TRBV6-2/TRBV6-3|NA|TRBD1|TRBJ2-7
TGTGCCAGCAGCGACGGGACAGCGAGCTCCTACGAGCAGTACTTC
CASSDGTASSYEQYF
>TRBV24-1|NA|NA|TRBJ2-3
TGTGCCACCAGTGATTTAGGGGGGCAGTATTTT
CATSDLGGQYF
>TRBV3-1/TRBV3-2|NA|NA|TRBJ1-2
TGTGCCAGCAGCCCCGGACAGTCAGCCGGCTACACCTTC
CASSPGQSAGYTF
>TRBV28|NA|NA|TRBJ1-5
TGTGCCAGCAGTTTGGGAGGATACCAGAGCAATCAGCCCCAGCATTTT
CASSLGGYQSNQPQHF
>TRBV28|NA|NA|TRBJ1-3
TGTGCCAGCAGTTTATCCGCCCCAGGAGGCAACACCATATATTTT
CASSLSAPGGNTIYF
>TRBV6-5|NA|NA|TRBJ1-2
TGTGCCAGCGGGTCGGGAAATCGGGGCTACACCTTC
CASGSGNRGYTF
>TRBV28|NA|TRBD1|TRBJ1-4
TGTGCCAGCGGGACTGGACAGGAAGGGTGGAAATACTGGGGCCTCGGTATACTGTTTTTT
CASGTGQEGWKYWGLGILFF
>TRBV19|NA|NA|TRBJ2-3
TGTGCCAGTAGGCCCGCGTCCGCCACAGATACGCAGTATTTT
CASRPASATDTQYF
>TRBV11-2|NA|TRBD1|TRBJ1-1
TGTGCCAGCAGCTCATGGACAGGGGGCTCCACTGAAGCTTTCTTT
CASSSWTGGSTEAFF
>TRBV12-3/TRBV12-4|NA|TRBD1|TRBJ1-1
TGTGCCAGCAGGACAGGGCGGACTGAAGCTTTCTTT
CASRTGRTEAFF
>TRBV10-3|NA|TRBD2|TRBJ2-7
TGTGCCATCAGTCAGACTAGCGGGGACTACGAGCAGTACTTC
CAISQTSGDYEQYF
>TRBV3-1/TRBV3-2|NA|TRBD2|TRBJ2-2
TGTGCCAGCAGCCAACAAACTAGCGGGGGGAACACCGGGGAGCTGTTTTTT
CASSQQTSGGNTGELFF
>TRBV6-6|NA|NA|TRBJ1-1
TGTGCCAGCAGCCGGACAGAATCAGAAGCTTTCTTT
CASSRTESEAFF
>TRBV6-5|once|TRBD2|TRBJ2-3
TGTGCCAGCAGTTATATGACTAGCGGGGGGGACACGCAGTATTTT
CASSYMTSGGDTQYF
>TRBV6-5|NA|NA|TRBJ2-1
TGTGCCAGCAGTTACCTCAGCACTACTACGATTGAGCAGTTCTTC
CASSYLSTTTIEQFF
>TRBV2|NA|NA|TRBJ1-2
TGTGCCAGCAGCCCCACGGGGTTTCCCCACCGGAACTATGGCTACACCTTC
CASSPTGFPHRNYGYTF
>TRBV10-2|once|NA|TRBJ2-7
TGCGCCAGCAGCGGCAGGGGGGTCTCCTACGAGCAGTACTTC
CASSGRGVSYEQYF
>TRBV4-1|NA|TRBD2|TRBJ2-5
TGCGCCAGCAGCCATTCTTTATCGAGGACTAGCGGGACCCAAGAGACCCAGTACTTC
CASSHSLSRTSGTQETQYF
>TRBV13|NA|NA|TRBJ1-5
TGTGCCAGCAGCCCGCCGGGGGGGAATCAGCCCCAGCATTTT
CASSPPGGNQPQHF
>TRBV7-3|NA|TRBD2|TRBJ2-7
TGTGCCAGCAGCTTGGGCGGACTAGCTAACGAGCAGTACTTC
CASSLGGLANEQYF
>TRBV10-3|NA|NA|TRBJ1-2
TGTGCCATCAGGAGGGAGATTAACTATGGCTACACCTTC
CAIRREINYGYTF
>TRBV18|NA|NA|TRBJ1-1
TGTGCCAGCTCACCAGGGGGGAGAGGCCCTGAAGCTTTCTTT
CASSPGGRGPEAFF
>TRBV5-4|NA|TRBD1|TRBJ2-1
TGTGCCAGCAGCTTCCTGGACAGGCCCTACAATGAGCAGTTCTTC
CASSFLDRPYNEQFF
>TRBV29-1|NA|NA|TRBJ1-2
TGCAGCGTTCCTTTAGGCGGCTATGGCTACACCTTC
CSVPLGGYGYTF
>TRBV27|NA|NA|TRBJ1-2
TGTGCCAGCAGTTCTACGACAGGTTCCATCTATGGCTACACCTTC
CASSSTTGSIYGYTF
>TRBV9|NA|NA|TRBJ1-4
TGTGCCAGCAGCGACAGCCCCGCGGGGAATGAAAAACTGTTTTTT
CASSDSPAGNEKLFF
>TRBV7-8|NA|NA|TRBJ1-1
TGTGCCAGCAGCTTCCCGACAGGTCAGAACACTGAAGCTTTCTTT
CASSFPTGQNTEAFF
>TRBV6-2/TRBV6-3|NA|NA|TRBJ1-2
TGTGCCAGCAGTCCCCCTGCGACGGGGATTACTAACTATGGCTACACCTTC
CASSPPATGITNYGYTF
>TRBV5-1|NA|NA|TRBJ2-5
TGCGCCAGCAGCTTGTTGCCAGTTCAAGAGACCCAGTACTTC
CASSLLPVQETQYF
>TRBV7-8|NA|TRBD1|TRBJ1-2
TGTGCCAGCAGCTTATCCGGACAGGGGTCCTCCTACACCTTC
CASSLSGQGSSYTF
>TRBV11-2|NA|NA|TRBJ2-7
TGTGCCAGCAGCTTACGCGGCACAGGCCCTCTCCAGGAGCAGTACTTC
CASSLRGTGPLQEQYF
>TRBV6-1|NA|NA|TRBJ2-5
TGTGCCAGCAGTGAAGCCACAGTGCAAGAGACCCAGTACTTC
CASSEATVQETQYF
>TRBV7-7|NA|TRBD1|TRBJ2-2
TGTGCTAGCAGCAAAACAGGGGTAACCGGGGAGCTGTTTTTT
CASSKTGVTGELFF
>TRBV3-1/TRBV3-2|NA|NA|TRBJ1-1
TGTGCCAGCAGCCAAGTCTCAGAGACTCAAGCTTTCTTT
CASSQVSETQAFF
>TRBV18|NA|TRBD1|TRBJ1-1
TGTGCCAGCTCACCCGGGGACAGGGAAACGCTTGAAGCTTTCTTT
CASSPGDRETLEAFF
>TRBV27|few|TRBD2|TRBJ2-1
TGTGCCAGCAGTCCCCGACTAGCGTTGAATGAGCAGTTCTTC
CASSPRLALNEQFF
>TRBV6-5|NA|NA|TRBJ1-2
TGTGCCAGCAGTCCAGGGTTTCTGGCTAACTATGGCTACACCTTC
CASSPGFLANYGYTF
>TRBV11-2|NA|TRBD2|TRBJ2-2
TGTGCCAGCAGCTTAGTCCAAGCGGGGGGGCCGGACACCGGGGAGCTGTTTTTT
CASSLVQAGGPDTGELFF
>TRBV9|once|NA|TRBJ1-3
TGTGCCAGCAGCGTAGGGAACAGGGATGGAAACACCATATATTTT
CASSVGNRDGNTIYF
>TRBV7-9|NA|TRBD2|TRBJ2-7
TGTGCCAGCAGCCCTACTCGGACTAGCGGCGACGAGCAGTACTTC
CASSPTRTSGDEQYF
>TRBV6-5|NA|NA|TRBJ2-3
TGTGCCAGCAGACGGACTACCTCTAGCACAGATACGCAGTATTTT
CASRRTTSSTDTQYF
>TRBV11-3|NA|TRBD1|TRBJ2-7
TGTGCCAGCAGCCCCCCGGGACAGCCCTACGAGCAGTACTTC
CASSPPGQPYEQYF
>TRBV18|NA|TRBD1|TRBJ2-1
TGTGCCAGCTCAGCCCTACCGGGACAGGGTTACAATGAGCAGTTCTTC
CASSALPGQGYNEQFF
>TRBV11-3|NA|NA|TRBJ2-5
TGTGCCAGCAGCTTTGGTAGCTGGGAGACCCAGTACTTC
CASSFGSWETQYF
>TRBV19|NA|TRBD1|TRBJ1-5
TGTGCCAGTACCCTCGGGACAGCCTATAGCAATCAGCCCCAGCATTTT
CASTLGTAYSNQPQHF
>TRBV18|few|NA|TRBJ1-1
TGTGCCAGCTCACAATCAGAGAACACTGAAGCTTTCTTT
CASSQSENTEAFF
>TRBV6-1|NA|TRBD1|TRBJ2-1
TGTGCCAGCAGTGTGGGACAGGGGCGGATCTCATACAATGAGCAGTTCTTC
CASSVGQGRISYNEQFF
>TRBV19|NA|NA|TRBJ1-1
TGTGCCAGTAGTATACGAACAGGGAGGGGTGGTACTGAAGCTTTCTTT
CASSIRTGRGGTEAFF